The rows below give T cell receptor beta chains drawn from one sample of a study of blood T cell repertoires in COVID-19. Here immunoSEQ multiplex PCR was the method, and the copy in TCRdb shows in-frame clones only, minus some. The sample carries over 95,000 clones, more than 85% recorded once. Sequencing was performed on peripheral blood. Receptor source: a human donor with acute or convalescent COVID-19. The donor label of this sample is uncertain. The CDR3 runs from the conserved cysteine through the conserved F or W. Each record gives: D gene, J gene, CDR3 length, V gene, clone size, CDR3 protein, CDR3 DNA. The D gene is left open where the match is weak. Part of the rows lack a size; the others show once, few, many or a class for expanded clones.

>TRBD2|TRBJ2-7|14|TRBV5-6|.
CASSLEGGSYEQYF
TGTGCCAGCAGCTTGGAGGGAGGGTCCTACGAGCAGTACTTC
>TRBD1|TRBJ1-2|15|TRBV14|.
CASSSQRTGGSGYTF
TGTGCCAGCAGCTCTCAACGGACAGGGGGCAGTGGCTACACCTTC
>.|TRBJ2-5|16|TRBV5-1|.
CASSRQGYTVQETQYF
TGCGCCAGCAGCCGCCAGGGCTATACCGTCCAAGAGACCCAGTACTTC
>TRBD1|TRBJ1-2|14|TRBV18|.
CASSGTGVHYGYTF
TGTGCCAGCTCCGGGACAGGGGTCCACTATGGCTACACCTTC
>.|TRBJ2-1|13|TRBV6-6|.
CASSKRTENEQFF
TGTGCCAGCAGTAAAAGGACTGAGAATGAGCAGTTCTTC
>TRBD2|TRBJ2-3|15|TRBV4-3|once
CASSPSGRGTDTQYF
TGCGCCAGCAGCCCTAGCGGGAGGGGGACAGATACGCAGTATTTT
>TRBD2|TRBJ2-7|15|TRBV19|.
CASSALRDYPYEQYF
TGTGCCAGTAGTGCCCTCCGGGACTATCCCTACGAGCAGTACTTC
>TRBD2|TRBJ2-5|17|TRBV9|.
CASSERPMTSVMETQYF
TGTGCCAGCAGCGAACGCCCAATGACTAGCGTGATGGAGACCCAGTACTTC
>.|TRBJ1-1|13|TRBV28|.
CASSFIGGTEAFF
TGTGCCAGCAGCTTCATAGGAGGCACTGAAGCTTTCTTT
>.|TRBJ1-3|17|TRBV18|.
CASSPTEQVYSGNTIYF
TGTGCCAGCTCACCGACGGAACAGGTCTACTCTGGAAACACCATATATTTT
>.|TRBJ2-3|16|TRBV18|.
CASSPPELVGTDTQYF
TGTGCCAGCTCACCACCTGAACTAGTGGGGACAGATACGCAGTATTTT
>.|TRBJ2-1|18|TRBV27|once
CASSLSPMGAISSNEQFF
TGTGCCAGCAGTTTATCTCCCATGGGAGCAATATCGTCGAATGAGCAGTTCTTC
>TRBD1|TRBJ1-1|16|TRBV18|.
CASSPGDRGQVRWAFF
TGTGCCAGCTCACCGGGGGACAGGGGGCAGGTTCGTTGGGCTTTCTTT
>TRBD1|TRBJ1-3|16|TRBV6-6|.
CASSIPTGGLGNTIYF
TGTGCCAGCAGTATACCGACAGGGGGCCTAGGAAACACCATATATTTT
>TRBD1|TRBJ1-1|13|TRBV18|.
CASSGTGDTEAFF
TGTGCCAGCTCGGGGACAGGGGACACTGAAGCTTTCTTT
>TRBD1|TRBJ1-2|13|TRBV29-1|.
CSVVLQGGYGYTF
TGCAGCGTTGTCTTACAGGGGGGCTATGGCTACACCTTC
>.|TRBJ1-3|14|TRBV6-5|.
CASRVSEVGNTIYF
TGTGCCAGCAGAGTCAGCGAGGTTGGAAACACCATATATTTT
>TRBD1|TRBJ2-1|11|TRBV20-1|.
CSAGTGNEQFF
TGCAGTGCTGGGACAGGGAATGAGCAGTTCTTC
>.|TRBJ2-1|14|TRBV5-1|.
CASSLDVRPNEQFF
TGCGCCAGCAGCTTGGATGTGCGCCCCAATGAGCAGTTCTTC
>TRBD2|TRBJ2-1|14|TRBV28|.
CASSLAGGYNEQFF
TGTGCCAGCAGCCTAGCGGGGGGGTACAATGAGCAGTTCTTC
>TRBD1|TRBJ2-7|14|TRBV3-1/TRBV3-2|.
CASSRWTGDYEQYF
TGTGCCAGCAGCCGTTGGACAGGGGACTACGAGCAGTACTTC
>TRBD1|TRBJ2-3|14|TRBV5-5|.
CASSFGQGADTQYF
TGTGCCAGCAGCTTCGGACAGGGGGCGGATACGCAGTATTTT
>.|TRBJ2-1|13|TRBV30|.
CAWAGGWEDEQFF
TGTGCCTGGGCAGGGGGATGGGAGGATGAGCAGTTCTTC
>TRBD2|TRBJ2-1|15|TRBV7-3|once
CASSTGTTGGNEQFF
TGTGCCAGCAGCACGGGGACTACCGGAGGGAATGAGCAGTTCTTC
>.|TRBJ1-5|15|TRBV27|once
CASSPWGLEGQPQHF
TGTGCCAGCAGCCCTTGGGGTTTGGAGGGTCAGCCCCAGCATTTT
>TRBD1|TRBJ2-1|17|TRBV11-2|.
CASSLAPATGPYNEQFF
TGTGCCAGCAGCTTAGCGCCCGCGACAGGGCCCTACAATGAGCAGTTCTTC
>.|TRBJ2-7|14|TRBV19|.
CASSRETGAYEQYF
TGTGCCAGTAGTAGAGAGACAGGAGCCTACGAGCAGTACTTC
>TRBD1|TRBJ1-4|16|TRBV7-9|.
CASSSPPGGANEKLFF
TGTGCCAGCAGCTCCCCCCCAGGGGGAGCTAATGAAAAACTGTTTTTT
>TRBD1|TRBJ1-1|15|TRBV5-1|.
CASSRGTGSSTEAFF
TGCGCCAGCAGCCGGGGGACAGGGTCTTCAACTGAAGCTTTCTTT
>TRBD1|TRBJ1-2|15|TRBV6-5|.
CASSYSSQGGDGYTF
TGTGCCAGCAGTTACTCGAGTCAGGGGGGAGATGGCTACACCTTC
>.|TRBJ1-2|13|TRBV6-5|.
CASSSRGVYGYTF
TGTGCCAGCAGTTCACGGGGGGTCTATGGCTACACCTTC
>.|TRBJ2-2|17|TRBV6-9|.
CASSYPKNRTATGELFF
TGTGCCAGCAGTTATCCTAAGAATCGGACAGCTACCGGGGAGCTGTTTTTT
>TRBD2|TRBJ2-7|13|TRBV12-3/TRBV12-4|.
CASRTGTSGEQYF
TGTGCCAGCAGAACTGGGACTAGCGGCGAGCAGTACTTC
>TRBD2|TRBJ2-1|18|TRBV19|.
CASRDLWAGLAGGDEQFF
TGTGCCAGTAGGGACTTGTGGGCGGGACTAGCGGGAGGTGATGAGCAGTTCTTC
>TRBD1|TRBJ1-3|15|TRBV5-5|few
CASSLTGGGGNTIYF
TGTGCCAGCAGCTTGACAGGGGGAGGCGGAAACACCATATATTTT
>TRBD2|TRBJ2-2|18|TRBV27|.
CASSSLGLAGANTGELFF
TGTGCCAGCAGTTCATTGGGCCTAGCGGGGGCGAACACCGGGGAGCTGTTTTTT
>.|TRBJ2-7|14|TRBV4-3|.
CASSQDPGAYEQYF
TGCGCCAGCAGCCAAGATCCAGGCGCCTACGAGCAGTACTTC
>TRBD1|TRBJ2-5|15|TRBV5-8|.
CASRQGQGYQETQYF
TGTGCCAGCAGACAAGGACAGGGCTACCAAGAGACCCAGTACTTC
>TRBD1|TRBJ1-1|15|TRBV18|.
CASSHYLDRGEGAFF
TGTGCCAGCTCACACTACTTGGACAGGGGTGAGGGAGCTTTCTTT
>TRBD2|TRBJ2-7|17|TRBV27|.
CASSSGLAGGLINEQYF
TGTGCCAGCAGTTCCGGACTAGCGGGGGGCCTAATCAACGAGCAGTACTTC
>.|TRBJ1-4|17|TRBV15|once
CATARPGDGTYDEKLFF
TGTGCCACCGCACGGCCCGGAGACGGTACTTACGATGAAAAACTGTTTTTT
>.|TRBJ2-1|14|TRBV7-8|.
CASSLAGVIGEQFF
TGTGCCAGCAGCTTAGCAGGGGTAATAGGTGAGCAGTTCTTC
>TRBD1|TRBJ1-2|15|TRBV28|.
CASIRAGGVEDGYTF
TGTGCCAGCATCCGAGCAGGGGGAGTGGAAGATGGCTACACCTTC
>TRBD1|TRBJ2-2|15|TRBV5-1|.
CASSLEGADTGELFF
TGCGCCAGCAGCTTGGAGGGGGCGGACACCGGGGAGCTGTTTTTT
>.|TRBJ1-2|11|TRBV21-1|.
CASSSKKGYTF
TGTGCCAGCAGTAGCAAAAAGGGCTACACCTTC
>TRBD2|TRBJ2-7|13|TRBV27|once
CARLTASGAEGYF
TGTGCCAGGCTCACGGCTAGCGGGGCAGAGGGGTACTTC
>TRBD2|TRBJ2-3|17|TRBV4-2|.
CASSQVYSGDSTDTQYF
TGTGCCAGCAGCCAAGTGTACAGCGGGGATAGCACAGATACGCAGTATTTT
>.|TRBJ1-1|14|TRBV2|.
CASRLQVMNTEAFF
TGTGCCAGCAGACTCCAGGTCATGAACACTGAAGCTTTCTTT
>.|TRBJ1-1|15|TRBV5-8|.
CASSLGTSTGEEAFF
TGTGCCAGCAGCTTAGGGACTTCAACTGGGGAGGAAGCTTTCTTT
>.|TRBJ1-3|15|TRBV6-2/TRBV6-3|.
CASSYAGGLANTIYF
TGTGCCAGCAGTTACGCGGGGGGCCTCGCGAACACCATATATTTT
>.|TRBJ1-2|13|TRBV28|.
CASSFGGFGGYTF
TGTGCCAGCAGTTTTGGAGGGTTTGGCGGCTACACCTTC
>.|TRBJ2-2|14|TRBV6-5|.
CASNPGLSLGELFF
TGTGCCAGCAACCCAGGGTTGAGCCTCGGGGAGCTGTTTTTT
>.|TRBJ2-2|15|TRBV13|.
CASRRSQANTGELFF
TGTGCCAGCAGACGGTCTCAGGCTAACACCGGGGAGCTGTTTTTT
>.|TRBJ2-6|17|TRBV27|.
CASSFLTVFSGANVLTF
TGTGCCAGCAGTTTCTTAACAGTGTTCTCTGGGGCCAACGTCCTGACTTTC
>.|TRBJ1-3|15|TRBV15|.
CATSSRGPPGNTIYF
TGTGCCACCAGCAGTCGGGGTCCGCCTGGAAACACCATATATTTT
>TRBD1|TRBJ1-1|13|TRBV29-1|.
CSAGTGMNTEAFF
TGCAGCGCAGGGACAGGGATGAACACTGAAGCTTTCTTT
>.|TRBJ1-2|13|TRBV19|.
CASSQGQRDGYTF
TGTGCCAGTAGCCAGGGGCAAAGGGATGGCTACACCTTC
>.|TRBJ1-1|14|TRBV19|.
CASSPGGTNTEAFF
TGTGCCAGTAGCCCCGGGGGGACGAACACTGAAGCTTTCTTT
>.|TRBJ2-7|15|TRBV5-5|.
CASSLGPGGTYEQYF
TGTGCCAGCAGCTTGGGGCCAGGGGGGACCTACGAGCAGTACTTC